Listed below are T cell receptor beta chains from one sample, sequenced in a study of radiotherapy plus CTLA-4 blockade in lung cancer. The repertoire was sequenced with immunoSEQ multiplex PCR; TCRdb's copy has only in-frame clones and lacks some. Of 75,000 to 100,000 clones listed, 80% to 90% are singletons. The specimen was peripheral blood, collected from a patient treated with radiotherapy plus ipilimumab. These receptors all come from a human donor with non-small cell lung cancer that progressed on radiotherapy plus ipilimumab. The CDR3 runs from the conserved cysteine through the conserved F or W. Fields, in order: clone size, D gene, V gene, J gene, CDR3 protein, CDR3 DNA. D genes are given only for firm matches. Size is stated for part of the rows, as once, few or many counts, or as a class when the clone is expanded.

size: NA
D: NA
V: TRBV5-4
J: TRBJ1-1
CDR3: CASTSRGGSGPNTEAFF
DNA: TGTGCCAGCACCTCGCGGGGGGGCTCAGGGCCGAACACTGAAGCTTTCTTT

size: once
D: NA
V: TRBV19
J: TRBJ2-1
CDR3: CASSILTGRTYNEQFF
DNA: TGTGCCAGTAGTATTCTGACTGGACGAACCTACAATGAGCAGTTCTTC

size: NA
D: NA
V: TRBV11-2
J: TRBJ1-1
CDR3: CASSLDRGVTEAFF
DNA: TGTGCCAGCAGCTTAGATCGCGGGGTCACTGAAGCTTTCTTT

size: NA
D: NA
V: TRBV11-2
J: TRBJ2-5
CDR3: CASNNGLPSYQETQYF
DNA: TGTGCCAGCAACAATGGACTGCCCTCGTACCAAGAGACCCAGTACTTC

size: NA
D: NA
V: TRBV20-1
J: TRBJ1-4
CDR3: CSVDLGEKLFF
DNA: TGCAGCGTAGATCTGGGGGAAAAACTGTTTTTT

size: NA
D: NA
V: TRBV30
J: TRBJ1-1
CDR3: CAWREDMNTEAFF
DNA: TGTGCCTGGAGGGAGGACATGAACACTGAAGCTTTCTTT

size: once
D: TRBD1
V: TRBV7-9
J: TRBJ2-1
CDR3: CASSSGQGAFNEQFF
DNA: TGTGCCAGCAGCTCGGGACAGGGGGCTTTCAATGAGCAGTTCTTC

size: NA
D: TRBD2
V: TRBV2
J: TRBJ2-7
CDR3: CASSEVGGRAYEQYF
DNA: TGTGCCAGCAGTGAAGTTGGCGGGAGGGCCTACGAGCAGTACTTC

size: NA
D: TRBD1
V: TRBV19
J: TRBJ1-4
CDR3: CASSIGQGEKKLFF
DNA: TGTGCCAGTAGTATCGGGCAGGGGGAGAAAAAACTGTTTTTT

size: once
D: NA
V: TRBV13
J: TRBJ1-1
CDR3: CASSWKRELENTEAFF
DNA: TGTGCCAGCAGCTGGAAACGGGAGCTTGAGAACACTGAAGCTTTCTTT